This T cell receptor beta chain was recovered during a study of cytomegalovirus exposure and HLA in healthy donors. Whole-study results and caveats: Reports state that TCR beta sequences accurately predicted most subjects' HLA-A and HLA-B alleles. Most TCR sequences were rare, but some public TCRs occurred in many donors. Cytomegalovirus association was assigned to around 150 TCR beta chains.

It was with 60 Vbeta and 13 Jbeta primers that the PCR ran. Authors' analysis steps: An analysis performed later counted 74 million or so unique TCR beta chains (roughly 9.9 million of them shared). TCRdb's copy holds only in-frame clones and misses some; the assay was immunoSEQ multiplex PCR. V and J calls and clone size are those listed in that table; D and trimming were worked out from the DNA. Altogether about 190,000 clones are present, around 87% being singletons, with the ten largest covering about 1.2%. For this clone: Its specificity is not known.

With 0 bases removed from V and 0 bases from J, the gap between germline ends came to 8 bases. Per germline, CDR1 LNHNV and CDR2 YYDKDF (reference sequence). The CDR3 sequence is 16 residues long. The chain carries TRBV15 and TRBJ2-2; D call uncertain. This sequence was found in a man between 25 and 39 years old in good health and CMV-seronegative. Sample: PBMCs. The CDR3 DNA reads as TGTGCCACCAGCAGAGAGGCGGAGACGAACACCGGGGAGCTGTTTTTT. Amino acids: CATSREAETNTGELFF.